This TCR beta chain emerged from a study of T cells in Graves' hyperthyroidism and ophthalmopathy. Study overall: Peripheral blood was collected at initial diagnosis, before any treatment.

If no ophthalmopathy progression occurred within 18 months, Graves' hyperthyroidism was stable. Germline V CDR1 and CDR2: SGHRS, YFSETQ. The CDR3 has 14 amino acids. With 1 base clipped from V and 4 bases from J, the junction kept 4 bases outside the gene matches. From RNA transcripts, TCR beta CDR3 regions were amplified. The HTBI primer set drove a first-round RT-PCR of the TCR CDR3. TCRdb fed the multiplex PCR reads into MiXCR, producing one record per CDR3 protein. The profile shows roughly 510,000 distinct CDR3 sequences, about 20% of them singletons. Input material: blood. The chain uses TRBV5-1 and TRBJ2-7; the match to TRBD2 covers 8 bases. This sequence originates from a man aged 18 to 30 with Graves' hyperthyroidism. The CDR3 DNA sequence: TGCGCCAGCAGCTTGTTTGCTAGCGGGTACGAGCAGTACTTC. Translation gives CASSLFASGYEQYF.